The clone carrying this T cell receptor beta chain appeared a single time. As yet, its antigen is unknown. These data are taken from a study of blood T cells in healthy people across ages. Whole-study results and caveats: Estimates of diversity drawn from one million T cells were considered underestimates. Per million T cells, TCR beta diversity dropped about linearly as age rose.

Per the germline V gene, CDR1 is LGHNA and CDR2 is YSLEER. Trimming pared 0 bases from V and 10 bases from J, leaving 10 bases between. The CDR3 is 13 residues long. A J-beta primer mix and a sample-barcoded 5' primer were used in a second PCR of about 7 to 11 cycles. A single record per CDR3 protein comes from TCRdb applying MiXCR to the 5' RACE reads. The top ten clones hold less than 15% of a sample with some 670,000 distinct CDR3 sequences, 52% of them seen once. Donor samples were obtained from healthy Caucasian individuals from Russia, aged roughly 6 to 90. The clonotype originates from a woman aged 80 or older in good health. V usage is TRBV4-3 and J usage is TRBJ2-1; D is perhaps TRBD1 (5 bases). Material for sequencing was blood. Here the CDR3 reads CASSQDAQGEQFF. CDR3 nucleotide sequence: TGCGCCAGCAGCCAAGACGCTCAGGGAGAGCAGTTCTTC.